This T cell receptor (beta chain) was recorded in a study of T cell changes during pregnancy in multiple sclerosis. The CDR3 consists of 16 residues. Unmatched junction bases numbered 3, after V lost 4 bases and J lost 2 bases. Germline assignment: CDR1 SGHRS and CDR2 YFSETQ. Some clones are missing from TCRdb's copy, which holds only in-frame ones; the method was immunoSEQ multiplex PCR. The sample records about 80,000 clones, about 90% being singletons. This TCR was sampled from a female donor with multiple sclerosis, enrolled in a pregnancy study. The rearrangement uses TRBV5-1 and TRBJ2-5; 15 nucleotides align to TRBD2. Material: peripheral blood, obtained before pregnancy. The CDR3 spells CASSQGLAGGQETQYF. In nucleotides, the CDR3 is TGCGCCAGCAGCCAGGGACTAGCGGGAGGACAAGAGACCCAGTACTTC.